The T cell receptor beta chain described here comes from a study of T cells in localized non-small cell lung cancer (dated by TCRdb to 2020 to 2022). With regard to the full study: The study examined T cell repertoires in roughly 240 patients with early-stage NSCLC and compared tumors with uninvolved tumor-adjacent lungs. The cohort comprised some 220 treatment-naïve NSCLC patients with resected, localized lung tumors. Of the NSCLC patients, fewer than 150 were male and approximately 100 were female, and the mean age was about 69 years. What the research found in general, with its limitations: A median of 57 of the top 100 tumor clones turned up in the paired uninvolved adjacent lung, and roughly 30 of those clones also ranked among the top 100 of that same adjacent lung. Higher T cell density in blood was associated with longer overall survival, whereas higher clonality in adjacent lung was associated with shorter survival. Uninvolved tumor-adjacent lung showed the highest T cell clonality, higher than tumor, which suggests more focused antigenic responses in the uninvolved tumor-adjacent lung. Because multi-region tumor sequencing was not performed, intratumor heterogeneity could not be ruled out. Because the study design was exploratory, TCR variables were selected using unadjusted p-values without false-discovery rate correction.

Concerning this clone: Its antigen is not yet known. Qualities for individual bases were not recorded, and no much larger clone is one base off.

At diagnosis, tumor, uninvolved tumor-adjacent lung and peripheral blood were collected and then preserved as a mix of FFPE and fresh-frozen material. For TCR repertoire profiling, the blood samples were analyzed as peripheral blood mononuclear cells. V is cut by 6 bases and J by 7 bases, and the space between the germline ends is 12 bases. CDR1 and CDR2 are read off the germline V gene as MNHEY and SVGAGI. From the cysteine through the phenylalanine, the CDR3 covers 12 amino acids. Kept here is only the CDR3 DNA, which spans 36 bases and is read in frame from base 1. TCR beta CDR3 regions were sequenced from DNA using the immunoSEQ Assay. Processing in the source paper ran as follows. To compute T cell density, TCR beta template counts were normalized to usable DNA, which was estimated by amplifying housekeeping genes. Richness was estimated with the preseqR package, extrapolating to 400,000 templates for PBMC samples and 120,000 templates for tissue samples. Clonality was defined by subtracting Pielou's evenness from one. Tissue-enriched TCRs were identified by differential abundance testing using productive amino-acid clonotypes, minimum total count 5 and alpha 0.1. The Jaccard Index and the Morisita Overlap Index were used to measure how much the repertoires overlapped between compartments. TCR beta CDR3s were clustered by GLIPH together with public tetramer-defined viral CDR3s, and at least three viral sequences plus V-gene enrichment were required for viral motifs. In its TCRdb copy, this immuneACCESS table keeps in-frame sequences only and misses some clones. Where compared with another copy, unresolved V genes explain less than half of these, and the others have no known cause. The D gene and trimming were derived from the DNA, and the V and J assignments and clone size from that table. In all, the sample holds about 72,000 clones, and around four fifths of those were seen once. Clones ranked in the top ten supply approximately 15% of the sample.

This TCR was recovered from a female donor older than 55 with stage I lung adenocarcinoma. The sample consisted of peripheral blood, taken before any cancer treatment. This receptor chain uses TRBV6-5 and TRBJ1-1; the D gene cannot be named for sure. DNA sequence: TGTGCCAGCAGAGGTTCCGGGGTTGAAGCTTTCTTT. The encoded protein is CASRGSGVEAFF.